This is a list of T cell receptor beta chains from one sample in a study of technical replicates of blood from several donors. The data were produced by immunoSEQ multiplex PCR, yet TCRdb's version contains in-frame clones alone and is incomplete. The table has about 81,000 clones, approximately 75% seen once; the top ten hold roughly 4%. Sequenced sample: PBMCs. These receptors were collected from a human donor in good health. Some clones in this sample may be carry-over from other donors' samples. Each CDR3 is given with its conserved first and last residue. The D gene is left open where the match is weak. Size tells how often a clone was seen (once, few, many) or the class of an expanded clone, and some rows leave it out.

>-|TRBV7-9|TRBD1|TRBJ1-1
CATQRQGNTEAFF
TGTGCCACCCAGCGACAGGGCAACACTGAAGCTTTCTTT
>-|TRBV6-7|TRBD1|TRBJ1-1
CASIHGTAMNTEAFF
TGTGCCAGCATCCACGGGACAGCTATGAACACTGAAGCTTTCTTT
>-|TRBV16|-|TRBJ2-1
CASSLNLQGSYNEQFF
TGTGCCAGCAGCCTTAACCTACAGGGCTCCTACAATGAGCAGTTCTTC
>-|TRBV5-4|-|TRBJ1-2
CASSSPTGGYGYTF
TGTGCCAGCAGCTCCCCGACAGGAGGATATGGCTACACCTTC
>-|TRBV29-1|TRBD1|TRBJ2-3
CSVGGGTGGTDTQYF
TGCAGCGTTGGGGGCGGGACAGGGGGCACAGATACGCAGTATTTT
>-|TRBV5-4|TRBD2|TRBJ2-1
CASSGRLAECFFF
TGTGCCAGCTCAGGGCGACTAGCGGAATGTTTTTTCTTC
>-|TRBV7-2|TRBD1|TRBJ1-1
CASSKARGQGFRRFTEAFF
TGTGCCAGCAGCAAAGCAAGGGGACAGGGGTTCCGGCGGTTCACTGAAGCTTTCTTT
>once|TRBV30|-|TRBJ1-2
CAWKIKGNFIGYTF
TGTGCCTGGAAAATCAAGGGGAACTTTATCGGCTACACCTTC
>-|TRBV11-2|-|TRBJ1-2
CASSLGGGRGYGYTF
TGTGCCAGCAGCTTAGGGGGAGGGCGGGGCTATGGCTACACCTTC
>-|TRBV15|-|TRBJ2-7
CATSGNPGYEQYF
TGTGCCACCAGCGGTAATCCGGGTTACGAGCAGTACTTC
>-|TRBV13|-|TRBJ1-1
CASTVQGNTEAFF
TGTGCCAGCACCGTACAGGGGAACACTGAAGCTTTCTTT